Following are 32 T cell receptor beta chains from one sample sequenced in a study of blood T cell repertoires in COVID-19. Using immunoSEQ multiplex PCR, the repertoire was profiled, and TCRdb retains in-frame clones only, with some absent. This sample has about 100,000 clones, with 80% to 95% found just once. The sequenced sample consisted of peripheral blood. Source of these receptors: a man in his 70s with acute or convalescent COVID-19.

This chain joins TRBV5-1 and TRBJ2-7; D perhaps matches TRBD1 (6 bases). The CDR3 sequence is 14 residues long. Germline V gene lookup returns CDR1 SGHRS and CDR2 YFSETQ. Trimming cost V 4 bases and J 3 bases, with 14 bases left between them. CDR3 coding DNA: TGCGCCAGCAGCGTAGACAGGACAAGCTACGAGCAGTACTTC. This encodes CASSVDRTSYEQYF.

This clone was observed once. V usage is TRBV18 and J usage is TRBJ2-2; TRBD1 matches 7 bases. The germline V gene has CDR1 KGHSH and CDR2 LQKENI. This CDR3 spans 17 amino acids. V lost 3 bases, J lost 2 bases, and 9 bases stayed unmatched. The CDR3 loop reads CASSPRQGGRNTGELFF. CDR3 coding DNA: TGTGCCAGCTCACCTCGACAGGGTGGGCGAAACACCGGGGAGCTGTTTTTT.

This chain links TRBV7-9 with TRBJ2-3; the match to TRBD2 covers 7 bases. V was pared by 1 base and J by 4 bases, with 5 bases of the junction left unmatched. The CDR3 has 15 residues. Per germline, CDR1 SEHNR and CDR2 FQNEAQ (reference sequence). CDR3 residues: CASSLGLAGADTQYF. The CDR3 nucleotides read TGTGCCAGCAGCTTAGGGCTCGCGGGGGCAGATACGCAGTATTTT.

This chain connects TRBV27 to TRBJ1-6; D call uncertain. V was trimmed by 3 bases and J by 5 bases, leaving 8 bases between them. This CDR3 is 14 amino acids long. Germline V gene lookup returns CDR1 MNHEY and CDR2 SMNVEV (reference sequence). The CDR3 bases are TGTGCCAGCAGTTTGGCGGGGAATAATTCACCCCTCCACTTT. The encoded protein is CASSLAGNNSPLHF.

This clone was counted a single time. DNA for the CDR3: TGTGCCAGCAGCCAAGGGGCAGGGGGCCGGGAAAAACTGTTTTTT. Residues: CASSQGAGGREKLFF. V usage is TRBV3-1 (or the pseudogene TRBV3-2) and J usage is TRBJ1-4; 8 nucleotides align to TRBD1. Losses at the gene ends were 1 base for V and 8 bases for J; bases not matched to a gene: 6. This CDR3 region has 15 residues. Germline assignment: CDR1 LGHDT and CDR2 YNNKEL (reference sequence).

This chain links TRBV5-6 with TRBJ2-7, with TRBD2 identical over 7 bases. From germline, CDR1 is SGHDT and CDR2 YYEEEE. CDR3 length equals 15 residues. V lost 2 bases to trimming and J lost 6 bases; unmatched junction nucleotides: 11. The CDR3 sequence is CASSFQGGRALEQYF. CDR3 coding DNA: TGTGCCAGCAGCTTTCAAGGTGGGAGGGCCCTCGAGCAGTACTTC.

The chain uses TRBV7-6 and TRBJ2-2; D uncertain. Germline CDR1 reads SGHVS; CDR2 reads FNYEAQ. Trimming removed 3 bases at V and 0 bases at J, with 11 bases between. This CDR3 contains 16 residues. The CDR3 sequence: CASSLSRNANTGELFF. The CDR3 coding sequence is TGTGCCAGCAGCTTGTCCAGAAACGCGAACACCGGGGAGCTGTTTTTT. Supplemented by reference TRBV7-6 and TRBJ2-2, the full variable domain reads GAGVSQSPRYKVTKRGQDVALRCDPISGHVSLYWYRQALGQGPEFLTYFNYEAQQDKSGLPNDRFSAERPEGSISTLTIQRTEQRDSAMYRCASSLSRNANTGELFFGEGSRLTVL.

V is TRBV2 and J is TRBJ2-1; 9 bases are shared with TRBD1. Unmatched junction bases numbered 24, after V lost 8 bases and J lost 7 bases. Germline V gene lookup returns CDR1 SNHLY and CDR2 FYNNEI. This CDR3 region has 19 residues. This CDR3 reads CASGIVRAGQGKVRNEQFF. The CDR3 nucleotides are TGTGCCAGCGGGATCGTACGAGCTGGACAGGGGAAGGTGAGGAATGAGCAGTTCTTC.

V usage is TRBV7-9 and J usage is TRBJ2-7; no clear D. Trimming took off 0 bases at V and 2 bases at J, with 8 bases between the two ends. This CDR3 contains 14 residues. Germline assignment: CDR1 SEHNR and CDR2 FQNEAQ (reference sequence). CDR3 residues: CASSLALRTYEQYF. The CDR3, as DNA: TGTGCCAGCAGCTTAGCGCTCAGGACCTACGAGCAGTACTTC.

The rearrangement joins TRBV6-5 to TRBJ2-2; D is perhaps TRBD2 (5 bases). This CDR3 has 14 amino acids. CDR1 and CDR2 from the germline V gene are MNHEY and SVGAGI. V lost 0 bases to trimming and J lost 5 bases, with 7 bases between them. CDR3 nucleotide sequence: TGTGCCAGCAGTTACTCTGGGAGTACCGGGGAGCTGTTTTTT. This encodes CASSYSGSTGELFF.

V gene TRBV10-3 combines with J gene TRBJ2-7, with 8 bases aligning to TRBD1. Per germline, CDR1 ENHRY and CDR2 SYGVKD. J gave up 6 bases and V 0 bases, and 4 bases lay outside the gene matches. The CDR3 sequence is 14 residues long. This CDR3 reads CAISESGQGVEQYF. The CDR3 DNA reads as TGTGCCATCAGTGAGTCCGGACAGGGAGTCGAGCAGTACTTC.

This rearrangement joins TRBV20-1 to TRBJ1-2; the D gene is possibly TRBD1 (6 bases). This CDR3 spans 13 amino acids. From germline, CDR1 is DFQATT and CDR2 SNEGSKA (reference sequence). V lost 4 bases and J 4 bases, leaving 13 bases between the germline ends. CDR3 sequence (DNA): TGCAGTGCTATTGACAGGTACTCCTATGGCTACACCTTC. Translated: CSAIDRYSYGYTF.

V usage is TRBV3-1 (or the pseudogene TRBV3-2) and J usage is TRBJ1-5; maybe TRBD1 (5 bases). CDR3 size: 13 residues. The V end lost 4 bases, the J end lost 5 bases, and 9 bases lay between the germline ends. Germline-derived CDR1 and CDR2 are LGHDT and YNNKEL (reference sequence). CDR3 residues: CASSLDSYQPQHF. CDR3 bases: TGTGCCAGCAGCCTCGACAGCTATCAGCCCCAGCATTTT.

V usage is TRBV7-8 and J usage is TRBJ2-2, with D perhaps matching TRBD2 (6 bases). This CDR3 comprises 16 residues. CDR1 is SGHVS and CDR2 is FQNEAQ in the germline V gene. V was trimmed by 2 bases and J by 1 base, leaving 11 bases between them. CDR3 coding DNA: TGTGCCAGCAGCTTACTCGGGGGAATGAACACCGGGGAGCTGTTTTTT. Translation gives CASSLLGGMNTGELFF.

The chain couples TRBV3-1 (or the pseudogene TRBV3-2) to TRBJ1-5; the D is unclear. Germline V gene data show CDR1 as LGHDT and CDR2 as YNNKEL (reference sequence). This CDR3 comprises 14 residues. Trimming stripped 4 bases from V and 0 bases from J, with 7 bases between. This CDR3 is CASSLTYSNQPQHF. The CDR3 DNA reads TGTGCCAGCAGCCTCACTTATAGCAATCAGCCCCAGCATTTT.

The chain recombines TRBV5-1 with TRBJ2-7; 13 bases line up with TRBD2. J was trimmed by 6 bases and V by 6 bases; bases with no gene match: 12. Germline lookup yields CDR1 SGHRS and CDR2 YFSETQ. This CDR3 contains 16 residues. The CDR3 DNA sequence: TGCGCCAGCACCCTTACTAGCGGGGGGGCCTCGCTCGAGCAGTACTTC. Translation gives CASTLTSGGASLEQYF.

The CDR3 sequence is CASSGGGTNTEAFF. The CDR3 DNA sequence: TGCGCCAGCAGCGGAGGAGGGACGAACACTGAAGCTTTCTTT. The V and J genes are TRBV5-1 and TRBJ1-1; tentative D call: TRBD1 (5 bases). Per germline, CDR1 SGHRS and CDR2 YFSETQ. V was shortened by 4 bases and J by 1 base, with 11 bases between the two germline ends. The CDR3 is 14 residues long.

This rearrangement joins TRBV7-2 to TRBJ2-7; D might be TRBD2 (6 bases). V was trimmed by 5 bases and J by 5 bases, leaving 16 bases between them. The CDR3 runs 14 residues. Per the germline V gene, CDR1 is SGHTA and CDR2 is FQGNSA. The CDR3 DNA reads as TGTGCCAGCAGCACATCTGGGGGGAGCGACGAGCAGTACTTC. It codes for CASSTSGGSDEQYF.

The DNA of the CDR3 is TGTGCCACCAGTGATAGGGGGCACAACTATGGCTACACCTTC. It translates to CATSDRGHNYGYTF. This chain links TRBV24-1 with TRBJ1-2; 7 nucleotides agree with TRBD1. V trimming: 3 bases; J trimming: 2 bases; junction bases outside the gene matches: 2. Germline V gene data show CDR1 as KGHDR and CDR2 as SFDVKD. The CDR3 runs to 14 residues.

This clone was recorded once. The genes are TRBV12-3 or TRBV12-4 and TRBJ1-1; the D gene is possibly TRBD1 (5 bases). The V end was cut by 0 bases, the J end by 8 bases, with 7 bases between. The CDR3 is 12 residues long. CDR3 sequence (DNA): TGTGCCAGCAGTTTAGCCAGGGCCGAAGCTTTCTTT. It yields the protein CASSLARAEAFF.

The V and J genes are TRBV19 and TRBJ1-4, with D possibly TRBD1 on 6 matching bases. Trimming removed 7 bases from V and 7 bases from J, with 16 bases in between. Germline CDR1 and CDR2: LNHDA and SQIVND (reference sequence). This CDR3 has 14 amino acids. CDR3 amino acids: CASTGGVVSEKLFF. The CDR3 coding sequence is TGTGCCAGTACGGGGGGCGTTGTGAGTGAAAAACTGTTTTTT.

The CDR3 loop reads CASSIGGAGTGELFF. CDR3 sequence (DNA): TGTGCCAGTAGTATAGGAGGCGCGGGGACCGGGGAGCTGTTTTTT. The V and J genes are TRBV19 and TRBJ2-2, with a weak D call TRBD2 (6 bases). V dropped 1 base and J dropped 5 bases, with 11 bases sitting between them. Looked up from germline, CDR1 is LNHDA and CDR2 is SQIVND (reference sequence). The CDR3 has 15 residues.

The CDR3, as DNA: TGCGCCAGCAGCCTAACAGGGGGCCTTGCCTACGAGCAGTACTTC. This encodes CASSLTGGLAYEQYF. The rearrangement joins TRBV5-1 to TRBJ2-7; TRBD1 matches at 9 bases. The trim removed 4 bases at V and 2 bases at J, leaving 7 bases unmatched. The CDR3 extends over 15 amino acids. Germline CDR1 SGHRS, CDR2 YFSETQ. Full variable domain (remainder filled in from reference TRBV5-1 and TRBJ2-7): KAGVTQTPRYLIKTRGQQVTLSCSPISGHRSVSWYQQTPGQGLQFLFEYFSETQRNKGNFPGRFSGRQFSNSRSEMNVSTLELGDSALYLCASSLTGGLAYEQYFGPGTRLTVT.

V and J are TRBV3-1 (or the pseudogene TRBV3-2) and TRBJ2-4; D is possibly TRBD2 (7 bases). Deletions cut 6 bases from V and 8 bases from J, with 20 bases between. Germline loops: CDR1 LGHDT, CDR2 YNNKEL (reference sequence). The CDR3 contains 15 residues. The CDR3 reads CASSRGRANGDIQYF. CDR3 DNA sequence: TGTGCCAGCAGTAGGGGGAGGGCCAATGGGGACATTCAGTACTTC.

This clone was seen a handful of times. This sequence joins TRBV7-3 and TRBJ1-5; a weak D match, TRBD1 (6 bases). Germline CDR1 is SGHTA and CDR2 is FQGTGA. This CDR3 is 12 amino acids long. CDR3 DNA sequence: TGTGCGACAGGACGGGAAAAAAAGCCCCAGCATTTT. Protein sequence: CATGREKKPQHF.

This clone was seen only once. The chain has TRBV5-4 and TRBJ2-2; no definite D call. This CDR3 contains 16 residues. Trimming removed 4 bases from V and 4 bases from J, with 17 bases in between. Germline lookup yields CDR1 SGHNT and CDR2 YYREEE (reference sequence). CDR3 sequence: CASSPTGWATTGELFF. The CDR3 nucleotides read TGTGCCAGCAGCCCAACCGGCTGGGCGACCACCGGGGAGCTGTTTTTT.

The J gene is TRBJ2-1, the V gene TRBV7-2, with a tentative D call TRBD2 (6 bases). The CDR3 runs to 13 residues. V was cut by 4 bases and J by 6 bases, with 10 bases left in between. Germline CDR1 is SGHTA and CDR2 is FQGNSA. CDR3 sequence: CASSSGLLNEQFF. The CDR3 DNA follows: TGTGCCAGCAGCTCCGGACTACTCAATGAGCAGTTCTTC.

V usage is TRBV5-1 and J usage is TRBJ2-7; TRBD2 matches at 13 bases. Germline V gene data show CDR1 as SGHRS and CDR2 as YFSETQ. The length of the CDR3 is 15 residues. With 6 bases clipped from V and 2 bases from J, the junction kept 5 bases outside the gene matches. The CDR3 reads CASTTGTSGAYEQYF. In nucleotides, the CDR3 is TGCGCCAGCACCACTGGGACTAGCGGGGCCTACGAGCAGTACTTC. The full variable domain, its missing parts supplied by reference TRBV5-1 and TRBJ2-7, is KAGVTQTPRYLIKTRGQQVTLSCSPISGHRSVSWYQQTPGQGLQFLFEYFSETQRNKGNFPGRFSGRQFSNSRSEMNVSTLELGDSALYLCASTTGTSGAYEQYFGPGTRLTVT.

The V and J genes are TRBV18 and TRBJ1-4, with D maybe TRBD1 (5 bases). The CDR3 runs 16 residues. CDR1 KGHSH and CDR2 LQKENI come from the germline V gene. The V gene lost 3 bases and the J gene lost 4 bases, with 15 bases spanning the gap. CDR3: CASSPFLQGYNEKLFF. In nucleotides, the CDR3 is TGTGCCAGCTCACCCTTTTTGCAGGGATATAATGAAAAACTGTTTTTT.

The gene calls are TRBV29-1 and TRBJ2-5, with D perhaps matching TRBD1 (5 bases). Between the trimmed V and J ends, which lost 1 base and 4 bases, there was a span of 13 bases. The CDR3 has 14 amino acids. Germline V CDR1 and CDR2: SQVTM, ANQGSEA. Written as DNA, the CDR3 is TGCAGCGTTGAAGGTATAGGGGCCATAGAGACCCAGTACTTC. It specifies CSVEGIGAIETQYF.

The rearrangement joins TRBV3-1 (or the pseudogene TRBV3-2) to TRBJ1-5; D is uncertain. Trimming removed 0 bases from V and 2 bases from J, with 8 bases in between. This CDR3 region has 15 residues. Per the germline V gene, CDR1 is LGHDT and CDR2 is YNNKEL (reference sequence). The CDR3: CASSQDMSGNQPQHF. The DNA of the CDR3 is TGTGCCAGCAGCCAAGACATGAGCGGCAATCAGCCCCAGCATTTT.

This chain uses TRBV28 with TRBJ2-5; D might be TRBD2 (5 bases). Germline assignment: CDR1 MDHEN and CDR2 SYDVKM. The CDR3 extends over 14 amino acids. The V and J ends lost 2 bases and 4 bases respectively, with 11 bases between them. As DNA, the CDR3 is TGTGCCAGCAGTTTACGGGGATTACGAGAGACCCAGTACTTC. This codes for CASSLRGLRETQYF.